This T cell receptor beta chain is from a study of T cell responses to AZD1222 COVID-19 vaccine. Study-wide background: Second-dose recipients at about 4 or about 12 weeks were treated as one pooled group.

The repertoire was sequenced with immunoSEQ multiplex PCR; TCRdb's copy has only in-frame clones and lacks some. Of roughly 120,000 clones in the sample, roughly 90% are singletons; the top ten hold more than 4%. Germline lookup yields CDR1 SGHTA and CDR2 FQGNSA. The ends lost 0 bases at V and 1 base at J; junction bases unmatched: 2. This CDR3 contains 17 residues. The gene calls are TRBV7-2 and TRBJ2-2; 10 bases agree with TRBD2. The sequence came from an adult in good health. Here the sequenced sample was peripheral blood, taken on day 0 of AZD1222 vaccination. The CDR3 DNA is TGTGCCAGCAGCTTAGCTAGCGGGGGGCAGAACACCGGGGAGCTGTTTTTT. This gives the protein CASSLASGGQNTGELFF. Variable domain in full (rest from reference TRBV7-2 and TRBJ2-2): GAGVSQSPSNKVTEKGKDVELRCDPISGHTALYWYRQSLGQGLEFLIYFQGNSAPDKSGLPSDRFSAERTGGSVSTLTIQRTQQEDSAVYLCASSLASGGQNTGELFFGEGSRLTVL.